The 16 T cell receptor beta chains reported below all come from one sample, sequenced in a study of identical twins. TCRdb processed the 5' RACE reads anew with MiXCR; each CDR3 protein has one entry. The sample includes around 960,000 distinct CDR3 sequences, 9% to 15% seen only once; the top ten take roughly 1.5%. These same data were also listed under a study on yellow fever vaccine responses in identical twins.

Sequencing used PBMCs. These receptors were obtained from a woman in her late teens or twenties in good health.

Only a few counts were recorded for this clonotype. The chain couples TRBV12-5 to TRBJ2-3, with TRBD2 as a possible D gene (6 bases). The CDR3 extends over 15 amino acids. Trimming stripped 4 bases from V and 2 bases from J, with 13 bases between. Germline assignment: CDR1 LGHNT and CDR2 FRNRAP. The CDR3 sequence is CASGSEGLPTDTQYF. CDR3 nucleotides: TGTGCTAGTGGTTCGGAGGGCCTCCCCACAGATACGCAGTATTTT.

The CDR3 sequence is CASSFSRGRRYQETQYF. CDR3 coding DNA: TGTGCCAGCAGTTTTTCCCGGGGGCGAAGGTACCAAGAGACCCAGTACTTC. The gene calls are TRBV27 and TRBJ2-5; D tentatively fits TRBD1 or TRBD2 (6 bases each). The V end was cut by 3 bases, the J end by 0 bases, with 17 bases between. The CDR3 consists of 17 residues. Germline V CDR1 and CDR2: MNHEY, SMNVEV (reference sequence).

The chain carries TRBV3-1 and TRBJ1-4; the match to TRBD1 covers 8 bases. Unmatched junction bases numbered 11, after V lost 4 bases and J lost 10 bases. CDR3 length: 15 amino acids. CDR1 and CDR2 (germline): LGHDT, YNNKEL (reference sequence). CDR3 region: CASSLSGQGFVKLFF. The CDR3 coding sequence is TGTGCCAGCAGCCTATCCGGACAGGGATTTGTAAAACTGTTTTTT.

V gene TRBV7-2 combines with J gene TRBJ1-5, with a tentative D call TRBD1 (5 bases). Trimming removed 4 bases at V and 6 bases at J, with 16 bases between. The CDR3 has 15 residues. CDR1 SGHTA and CDR2 FQGNSA come from the germline V gene. Here the CDR3 reads CASSSLEGLGQPQHF. For the CDR3, the DNA is TGTGCCAGCAGCTCTCTGGAGGGGCTAGGTCAGCCCCAGCATTTT.

V gene TRBV7-2 combines with J gene TRBJ2-1; D unclear. Germline V gene lookup returns CDR1 SGHTA and CDR2 FQGNSA. V was trimmed by 4 bases and J by 5 bases, leaving 15 bases between them. The CDR3 consists of 15 residues. Here the CDR3 DNA reads TGTGCCAGCAGCTCCGAGCCTCTCCGCGACAATGAGCAGTTCTTC. Its translation: CASSSEPLRDNEQFF. The variable domain in full, with the rest retrieved from reference TRBV7-2 and TRBJ2-1, is GAGVSQSPSNKVTEKGKDVELRCDPISGHTALYWYRQSLGQGLEFLIYFQGNSAPDKSGLPSDRFSAERTGGSVSTLTIQRTQQEDSAVYLCASSSEPLRDNEQFFGPGTRLTVL.

This clonotype was picked up a small number of times. This sequence joins TRBV28 and TRBJ2-2; no clear D. Deletions cut 3 bases from V and 5 bases from J, with 16 bases between. This CDR3 is built from 16 residues. Per germline, CDR1 MDHEN and CDR2 SYDVKM. CDR3 DNA: TGTGCCAGCAGTTTGGCTTCTCGTGAACCTACCGGGGAGCTGTTTTTT. Protein sequence: CASSLASREPTGELFF.

This clonotype was detected ten times or more. V usage is TRBV12-3 or TRBV12-4 and J usage is TRBJ2-1, with D hard to call. This CDR3 has 13 amino acids. The V and J ends lost 0 bases and 5 bases respectively, with 5 bases between them. CDR3 DNA sequence: TGTGCCAGCAGTTTAGCCTCTAACAATGAGCAGTTCTTC. Encoded protein: CASSLASNNEQFF.

This rearrangement joins TRBV15 to TRBJ1-3, with a possible D match to TRBD1 (5 bases). The CDR3 covers 14 residues. Germline V gene lookup returns CDR1 LNHNV and CDR2 YYDKDF (reference sequence). Trimming took 9 bases from V and 0 from J, leaving 12 bases between them. The CDR3 DNA follows: TGTGCCACGAAACAGGACAACTCTGGAAACACCATATATTTT. This codes for CATKQDNSGNTIYF.

The genes are TRBV7-8 and TRBJ1-1; 7 positions agree with TRBD1. Germline CDR1 is SGHVS and CDR2 is FQNEAQ. The CDR3 consists of 15 residues. The V gene end was trimmed by 6 bases and the J gene end by 0 bases; junction bases not matched to a gene: 7. CDR3 sequence (DNA): TGTGCCAGCAGGGCTATGGGACAGTTGAACACTGAAGCTTTCTTT. This gives the protein CASRAMGQLNTEAFF. Full variable domain (outside the CDR3, taken from reference TRBV7-8 and TRBJ1-1): GAGVSQSPRYKVAKRGQDVALRCDPISGHVSLFWYQQALGQGPEFLTYFQNEAQLDKSGLPSDRFFAERPEGSVSTLKIQRTQQEDSAVYLCASRAMGQLNTEAFFGQGTRLTVV.

The sample holds a few counts of this clonotype. The chain recombines TRBV12-3 or TRBV12-4 with TRBJ2-7; D may be TRBD1 or TRBD2 (5 bases each). Trimming cost V 3 bases and J 3 bases, with 15 bases left between them. CDR3 length: 15 residues. CDR3 loop: CASSFFGAGDYEQYF. The CDR3 DNA follows: TGTGCCAGCAGTTTTTTCGGGGCGGGTGACTACGAGCAGTACTTC.

This clonotype appeared many times. The V and J genes are TRBV3-1 and TRBJ2-2, with TRBD2 identical over 10 bases. The junction had 2 bases not matched to a gene; V was cut back by 6 bases and J by 1 base. This CDR3 region has 15 residues. The germline V gene has CDR1 LGHDT and CDR2 YNNKEL (reference sequence). The CDR3 here is CASRRTSGNTGELFF. CDR3 DNA sequence: TGTGCCAGCAGGCGGACTAGCGGGAACACCGGGGAGCTGTTTTTT.

The genes are TRBV5-1 and TRBJ2-5; 9 positions match TRBD2. The CDR3 runs to 15 residues. V shed 2 bases and J 4 bases; nucleotides not matched to a gene: 6. Per germline, CDR1 SGHRS and CDR2 YFSETQ. CDR3 DNA sequence: TGCGCCAGCAGCTTTTTAGCGGGGGCGGTAGAGACCCAGTACTTC. It encodes CASSFLAGAVETQYF.

This clonotype has a handful of counts. CDR3 loop: CASSQVAGVTDTQYF. In DNA, the CDR3 is TGTGCCAGCAGCCAAGTAGCGGGGGTCACAGATACGCAGTATTTT. This chain uses TRBV3-1 with TRBJ2-3; 9 positions agree with TRBD2. The CDR3 totals 15 residues. With V trimmed by 1 base and J by 2 bases, 1 base remained unmatched. CDR1 is LGHDT, CDR2 YNNKEL, per germline (reference sequence).

V usage is TRBV9 and J usage is TRBJ2-1, with TRBD2 matching over 10 bases. CDR1 and CDR2 (germline): SGDLS, YYNGEE. The V segment lost 0 bases and the J segment 8 bases; nucleotides outside the gene matches: 8. The CDR3 runs 16 residues. This CDR3 reads CASSVGSSGSPHEQFF. In nucleotides, the CDR3 is TGTGCCAGCAGCGTAGGCTCTAGCGGGAGTCCCCATGAGCAGTTCTTC.

This clonotype was picked up a small number of times. The CDR3 spells CASSQELAGWETEAFF. The CDR3 nucleotides are TGCGCCAGCAGCCAAGAATTGGCAGGGTGGGAGACTGAAGCTTTCTTT. The chain combines TRBV4-1 with TRBJ1-1; D perhaps matches TRBD1 (5 bases). The CDR3 extends over 16 amino acids. Germline V CDR1 and CDR2: MGHRA, YSYEKL. V lost 0 bases to trimming and J lost 5 bases, with 16 bases between them.

The chain employs TRBV9 and TRBJ2-2; D not certain. This CDR3 region has 16 residues. V was pared by 6 bases and J by 0 bases, with 15 bases between. Germline assignment: CDR1 SGDLS and CDR2 YYNGEE. In nucleotides, the CDR3 is TGTGCCAGCAACATAGGCGGCGGCTCGAACACCGGGGAGCTGTTTTTT. Residues: CASNIGGGSNTGELFF.